The clone carrying this TCR beta chain appeared many times. Its antigen is undetermined. The data derive from a study of regulatory T cells in long-lasting Graves disease. V gave up 4 bases and J gave up 5 bases, with 20 bases separating them. The CDR3 has 16 residues. Per the germline V gene, CDR1 is MRHNA and CDR2 is SNTAGT. In building TCR beta libraries, iRepertoire HTBI primers were used together with Arm-PCR of CDR3 regions. One entry per CDR3 protein results from TCRdb running MiXCR on the multiplex PCR reads. The sample lists 650,000 to 700,000 distinct CDR3 sequences, around 30% occurring once. Overall study findings and caveats: Whereas new patients shared 1,000 or so public clonotypes, persistent patients shared more, at under 3,500. Persistent disease exhibited a predilection for TRBV28, TRBJ1-2 and TRBJ2-5.

Time point noted: persistent/refractory GD, antithyroid drugs over 5 years with positive TRAb. After RNA was extracted from PBMCs, the TCR library was made from it. Patients met American Thyroid Association criteria for Graves' disease. The receptor comes from a female donor with Graves disease. The rearrangement uses TRBV6-4 and TRBJ1-1; possibly TRBD1 for D (6 bases). Material: peripheral blood mononuclear cells (PBMCs), obtained when the disease was refractory, from a patient treated with antithyroid drugs. CDR3 DNA: TGTGCCAGCAGTGCCTCCGTTGGGGGGGCCGGGACTGAAGCTTTCTTT. Residues: CASSASVGGAGTEAFF.